This TCR beta chain was identified in a study of CD8 T cells in Susac syndrome. CDR1 and CDR2 from the germline V gene are SGDLS and YYNGEE. Trimming shortened V by 0 bases and J by 8 bases, and 10 bases separated the two germline ends. The CDR3 runs to 13 residues. Reverse transcription of roughly 0.5 to 1 ug RNA was carried out with random hexamers. A single record per CDR3 protein comes from TCRdb applying MiXCR to the immunoSEQ multiplex PCR reads. The sample has about 200,000 distinct CDR3 sequences; about 94% are singletons. This clonotype is a singleton in its sample. The V and J genes are TRBV9 and TRBJ2-3; D is unresolved. This receptor was obtained from a human donor with multiple sclerosis. Sequencing input: CD8+ T cells from PBMCs. CDR3 protein: CASSVDRSSTQYF. DNA for the CDR3: TGTGCCAGCAGCGTAGACCGGTCGAGTACGCAGTATTTT. The full variable domain, completed using reference TRBV9 and TRBJ2-3, is DSGVTQTPKHLITATGQRVTLRCSPRSGDLSVYWYQQSLDQGLQFLIQYYNGEERAKGNILERFSAQQFPDLHSELNLSSLELGDSALYFCASSVDRSSTQYFGPGTRLTVL.